The source of this TCR beta chain is a study of T cell changes during pregnancy in multiple sclerosis. CDR1 is SQVTM, CDR2 ANQGSEA, per germline. V lost 5 bases to trimming and J lost 1 base, with 20 bases between them. There are 16 residues in the CDR3. Sequencing was performed with immunoSEQ multiplex PCR; in TCRdb, only in-frame clones are kept and a portion is missing. Here the sample spans some 32,000 clones, just over 90% being singletons. The receptor was derived from a female donor with multiple sclerosis, enrolled in a pregnancy study. The rearrangement uses TRBV29-1 and TRBJ1-1; TRBD1 might be the D (6 bases). The sample consisted of CD8+ T cells from peripheral blood mononuclear cells, taken in the second trimester of pregnancy. The CDR3 DNA reads TGCAGCGTTCAAGGGGTTGGGGGGGCTAAGAACACTGAAGCTTTCTTT. It yields the protein CSVQGVGGAKNTEAFF.